Sequencing of this T cell receptor (beta chain) was carried out in a study of T-cell memory formation after mild COVID-19. Study-wide points: The study found contracting CD4+ clones mainly in CM and EM and contracting CD8+ clones in EMRA. A subset of responding clones appeared in pre-infection memory, suggesting cross-reactive memory joined.

The CDR3 covers 16 residues. V was trimmed by 3 bases and J by 1 base, leaving 12 bases between them. Germline lookup yields CDR1 MDHEN and CDR2 SYDVKM. Note on this clonotype: Its antigen is not identified.

Constant-segment primers were used for 5'RACE, and the resulting TCR alpha and TCR beta cDNA libraries carried sample barcodes and UMIs. TCRdb reanalysed the 5' RACE reads using MiXCR and keeps one entry per CDR3 protein. The sample includes under 700,000 distinct CDR3 sequences, roughly 20% of them seen just once. The rearrangement links TRBV28 to TRBJ2-2; maybe TRBD1 (6 bases). The sample comprised PBMCs or a T cell subset sorted from them (not recorded which). The receptor was isolated from an adult woman who had mild COVID-19 (a few samples of this study predate the infection). Cell type and time point are not known. CDR3 nucleotides: TGTGCCAGCAGTTTCATCGACAGGAGGAACACCGGGGAGCTGTTTTTT. This encodes CASSFIDRRNTGELFF.